The rows below give T cell receptor beta chains drawn from one sample of a study of glioma-infiltrating T cells after dendritic cell vaccination. The repertoire was sequenced with immunoSEQ multiplex PCR; TCRdb's copy has only in-frame clones and lacks some. The sample lists roughly 100,000 clones; over 65% were seen once. The material sequenced was blood, taken before dendritic cell vaccination. All receptors come from a human donor with glioblastoma. Both conserved end residues are part of each CDR3. The order of the fields is D gene, J gene, V gene, clone size, CDR3 DNA, CDR3 protein. A D gene is named only where the DNA matches it firmly. For some rows the clone size is stated as once, few or many, or as a class when expanded; others skip it.

D: -
J: TRBJ1-1
V: TRBV5-1
size: -
DNA: TGCGCCAGCAGCTTGGAGGAGACGTTGAACACTGAAGCTTTCTTT
CDR3: CASSLEETLNTEAFF

D: TRBD1
J: TRBJ1-5
V: TRBV28
size: -
DNA: TGTGCCAGCAGTCTCCGGACAGGGACCCAGCCCCAGCATTTT
CDR3: CASSLRTGTQPQHF

D: -
J: TRBJ1-5
V: TRBV18
size: -
DNA: TGTGCCAGCTCACCAGGGGACAAGGGCCATCAGCCCCAGCATTTT
CDR3: CASSPGDKGHQPQHF

D: TRBD2
J: TRBJ2-1
V: TRBV7-9
size: -
DNA: TGTGCCAGCAGCTTCCTTACCGGACTAGCGGGATGGCCGTATAATGAGCAGTTCTTC
CDR3: CASSFLTGLAGWPYNEQFF

D: TRBD2
J: TRBJ2-7
V: TRBV11-1
size: -
DNA: TGTGCCAGCAGCCCTCGGGGGGGCAAGAACGAGCAGTACTTC
CDR3: CASSPRGGKNEQYF

D: TRBD1
J: TRBJ1-2
V: TRBV2
size: -
DNA: TGTGCCAGCAGTCCTACGTGGACAGGGGGAGGCTACACCTTC
CDR3: CASSPTWTGGGYTF

D: -
J: TRBJ2-5
V: TRBV5-4
size: once
DNA: TGTGCCAGCAGCTTGGGAAGGACGGGGGAGACCCAGTACTTC
CDR3: CASSLGRTGETQYF

D: TRBD2
J: TRBJ2-1
V: TRBV5-4
size: -
DNA: TGTGCCAGCAGTCCTTGGCGGGAGGGGGATGAGCAGTTCTTC
CDR3: CASSPWREGDEQFF

D: TRBD1
J: TRBJ2-5
V: TRBV28
size: once
DNA: TGTGCCAGTCGACAGGGATGGGGTCCCGGGGCCCAGTACTTC
CDR3: CASRQGWGPGAQYF

D: TRBD2
J: TRBJ2-5
V: TRBV9
size: -
DNA: TGTGCCCCTTCCGGGACTAGCGGGCCCCACGAATCCCAGTACTTC
CDR3: CAPSGTSGPHESQYF

D: -
J: TRBJ1-3
V: TRBV6-6
size: -
DNA: TGTGCCAGCAGTTACTCGGGGCCGGGTGGAAACACCATATATTTT
CDR3: CASSYSGPGGNTIYF

D: TRBD2
J: TRBJ2-7
V: TRBV7-6
size: -
DNA: TGTGCCAGCAGCTCGGGACTAGCGGGGCCCTACGAGCAGTACTTC
CDR3: CASSSGLAGPYEQYF

D: -
J: TRBJ2-1
V: TRBV9
size: -
DNA: TGTGCCAGCAGCGCCCAACCTCTAATGCGGAGCAGCAATGAGCAGTTCTTC
CDR3: CASSAQPLMRSSNEQFF

D: TRBD1
J: TRBJ1-4
V: TRBV5-8
size: -
DNA: TGTGCCAGCAGCAACAAACAGGGGAAAAATGAAAAACTGTTTTTT
CDR3: CASSNKQGKNEKLFF

D: TRBD2
J: TRBJ2-5
V: TRBV27
size: -
DNA: TGTGCCAGCAGTTTAAACGGACTAGCGGGGGGGACCCAGTACTTC
CDR3: CASSLNGLAGGTQYF

D: -
J: TRBJ1-4
V: TRBV7-2
size: -
DNA: TGTGCCAGCAGCTCAAACGGGGCGGGGCTGGGTGAAAAACTGTTTTTT
CDR3: CASSSNGAGLGEKLFF

D: -
J: TRBJ2-7
V: TRBV19
size: -
DNA: TGTGCCAGTAGTAACGGTGCCTACGAGCAGTACTTC
CDR3: CASSNGAYEQYF

D: TRBD2
J: TRBJ2-2
V: TRBV6-6
size: -
DNA: TGTGCCAGCAGTTACGAATCGGGGGGGACCGGGGAGCTGTTTTTT
CDR3: CASSYESGGTGELFF

D: -
J: TRBJ2-7
V: TRBV5-4
size: -
DNA: TGTGCCAGCAGCTTGGCCGGAGGGGGCCCTTCCTACGAGCAGTACTTC
CDR3: CASSLAGGGPSYEQYF

D: -
J: TRBJ1-1
V: TRBV6-1
size: once
DNA: TGTGCCAGCAGCTACAGGGAATATACTGAAGCTTTCTTT
CDR3: CASSYREYTEAFF

D: -
J: TRBJ2-5
V: TRBV11-3
size: -
DNA: TGTGCCAGCAGCTTAGAATGGAGTGAGACCCAGTACTTC
CDR3: CASSLEWSETQYF

D: TRBD2
J: TRBJ2-1
V: TRBV27
size: -
DNA: TGTGCCAGCAGTTTTACACTAGCGCCAATCTACAATGAGCAGTTCTTC
CDR3: CASSFTLAPIYNEQFF

D: TRBD2
J: TRBJ2-3
V: TRBV10-3
size: -
DNA: TGTGCCATCAGTGAGTGGAGGGGACATGGACTAGCGGGAGGCGAGGATACGCAGTATTTT
CDR3: CAISEWRGHGLAGGEDTQYF

D: -
J: TRBJ1-3
V: TRBV9
size: -
DNA: TGTGCCAGCAACCGGGGCTCTGGAAACACCATATATTTT
CDR3: CASNRGSGNTIYF

D: TRBD1
J: TRBJ2-7
V: TRBV19
size: -
DNA: TGTGCCAGTAGCAAATGGACAGGGGGTGACTACGAGCAGTACTTC
CDR3: CASSKWTGGDYEQYF

D: -
J: TRBJ1-1
V: TRBV13
size: once
DNA: TGTGCCAGCAGCTTAGCCATGAACACTGAAGCTTTCTTT
CDR3: CASSLAMNTEAFF

D: TRBD2
J: TRBJ2-5
V: TRBV5-6
size: -
DNA: TGTGCCAGCAGCGCCCAAGCGGGAGCCGAGACCCAGTACTTC
CDR3: CASSAQAGAETQYF

D: -
J: TRBJ2-5
V: TRBV5-1
size: few
DNA: TGCGCCAGCAGCTTGGGCGGTGGGGCCCAAGAGACCCAGTACTTC
CDR3: CASSLGGGAQETQYF

D: -
J: TRBJ1-2
V: TRBV15
size: -
DNA: TGTGCCACCAGCCCTATTTCAGGACACCGCAACTATGGCTACACCTTC
CDR3: CATSPISGHRNYGYTF

D: -
J: TRBJ1-2
V: TRBV21-1
size: -
DNA: TGTGCCAGCAGCGCCCCCCGGGACACCTACACCTTC
CDR3: CASSAPRDTYTF

D: TRBD2
J: TRBJ2-1
V: TRBV5-1
size: -
DNA: TGCGCCAGCAGCGCGTATAGCGGGGAATACAATGAGCAGTTCTTC
CDR3: CASSAYSGEYNEQFF

D: -
J: TRBJ1-6
V: TRBV5-6
size: -
DNA: TGTGCCAGCAGCCCTAGACCCTCCTATAATTCACCCCTCCACTTT
CDR3: CASSPRPSYNSPLHF

D: -
J: TRBJ1-1
V: TRBV4-2
size: -
DNA: TGTGCCAGCAGCCCCTCCATTGGCAGGGACACTGAAGCTTTCTTT
CDR3: CASSPSIGRDTEAFF

D: -
J: TRBJ1-2
V: TRBV28
size: -
DNA: TGTGCCAGCAGGAACGACAGGTTCGCCAATGGCTACACCTTC
CDR3: CASRNDRFANGYTF

D: -
J: TRBJ2-7
V: TRBV27
size: once
DNA: TGTGCCAGCAGTTTATTACAGGGTAGACACGAGCAGTACTTC
CDR3: CASSLLQGRHEQYF

D: TRBD1
J: TRBJ2-7
V: TRBV29-1
size: -
DNA: TGCAGCGTCGACGGGACAGGGGGGGCCTATGAGCAGTACTTC
CDR3: CSVDGTGGAYEQYF

D: TRBD1
J: TRBJ1-4
V: TRBV30
size: -
DNA: TGTGCCTGGGGCCAACAGGGGTATACTAATGAAAAACTGTTTTTT
CDR3: CAWGQQGYTNEKLFF

D: -
J: TRBJ1-4
V: TRBV11-2
size: -
DNA: TGTGCCAGCAGCTTAGATTTCCGGGTCTCCAATGAAAAACTGTTTTTT
CDR3: CASSLDFRVSNEKLFF

D: -
J: TRBJ2-4
V: TRBV11-2
size: -
DNA: TGTGCCAGCAGCTTAGGTCCGGTTATAGCCAAAAACATTCAGTACTTC
CDR3: CASSLGPVIAKNIQYF

D: TRBD2
J: TRBJ2-5
V: TRBV6-4
size: -
DNA: TGTGCCAGCAGGGCTAGCGGGGGGGCCGGAGAGACCCAGTACTTC
CDR3: CASRASGGAGETQYF

D: -
J: TRBJ2-1
V: TRBV5-1
size: few
DNA: TGCGCCAGCAGCTTGTATCTGGGGCCGGGCAATGAGCAGTTCTTC
CDR3: CASSLYLGPGNEQFF

D: -
J: TRBJ2-7
V: TRBV7-6
size: -
DNA: TGTGCCAGCAGCTCTCACACACTCGCGGCAGTTGCTTACGAGCAGTACTTC
CDR3: CASSSHTLAAVAYEQYF

D: -
J: TRBJ2-3
V: TRBV18
size: -
DNA: TGTGCCAGCTCATCCCGGGCCAAGGGGGATACGCAGTATTTT
CDR3: CASSSRAKGDTQYF

D: TRBD1
J: TRBJ1-5
V: TRBV18
size: -
DNA: TGTGCCAGCTCACTACGGGCAGCTACAGGGGGCAATCAGCCCCAGCATTTT
CDR3: CASSLRAATGGNQPQHF

D: -
J: TRBJ1-6
V: TRBV10-3
size: -
DNA: TGTGCCACTGATGACAGAAATTCACCCCTCCACTTT
CDR3: CATDDRNSPLHF

D: -
J: TRBJ2-3
V: TRBV30
size: -
DNA: TGTGCCTGGGGGGGGAGACGTACCACAGATACGCAGTATTTT
CDR3: CAWGGRRTTDTQYF

D: TRBD2
J: TRBJ2-7
V: TRBV6-1
size: few
DNA: TGTGCCAGCAGTGGGACTAGCGGGAGGTACGAGCAGTACTTC
CDR3: CASSGTSGRYEQYF

D: TRBD1
J: TRBJ2-5
V: TRBV7-8
size: -
DNA: TGTGCCAGCAGCTTAGCGCCAGCGACAGGGCAAGAGACCCAGTACTTC
CDR3: CASSLAPATGQETQYF

D: -
J: TRBJ2-7
V: TRBV7-9
size: -
DNA: TGTGCCAGCAGCTTAGTATCGGGGTACGAGCAGTACTTC
CDR3: CASSLVSGYEQYF

D: TRBD1
J: TRBJ2-3
V: TRBV6-5
size: -
DNA: TGTGCCAGCTGCGAAGGGGGCAAGGCAGATACGCAGTATTTT
CDR3: CASCEGGKADTQYF

D: -
J: TRBJ2-5
V: TRBV30
size: -
DNA: TGTGCCTGGGTCGGACGGGGGAGGGAGACCCAGTACTTC
CDR3: CAWVGRGRETQYF

D: -
J: TRBJ1-2
V: TRBV19
size: -
DNA: TGTGCCAGTAGTATAGGGTTCGCAGGGGACTATGGCTACACCTTC
CDR3: CASSIGFAGDYGYTF

D: TRBD2
J: TRBJ2-7
V: TRBV7-9
size: -
DNA: TGTGCCAGCAGCTCCGGGTATACTAGCGGGGGCTTCTCCTACGAGCAGTACTTC
CDR3: CASSSGYTSGGFSYEQYF

D: -
J: TRBJ1-2
V: TRBV4-1
size: -
DNA: TGCGCCAGCAGCCGGGTGGGGGGAAACTATGGCTACACCTTC
CDR3: CASSRVGGNYGYTF

D: TRBD1
J: TRBJ1-2
V: TRBV19
size: -
DNA: TGTGCCAGTAGTAGGGGGGACAGAGCTAACTATGGCTACACCTTC
CDR3: CASSRGDRANYGYTF

D: -
J: TRBJ2-7
V: TRBV27
size: -
DNA: TGTGCCAGCAGTTTAGGGACTGGGAGATCGTACGAGCAGTACTTC
CDR3: CASSLGTGRSYEQYF

D: TRBD2
J: TRBJ2-1
V: TRBV9
size: -
DNA: TGTGCCAGCAGCGTAAGGGAGCGGGGCTCGCCCCCGATCTTC
CDR3: CASSVRERGSPPIF

D: -
J: TRBJ1-1
V: TRBV5-6
size: -
DNA: TGTGCCAGCACCCCCCGTGGGGCAGGGTTTCTACACACTGAAGCTTTCTTT
CDR3: CASTPRGAGFLHTEAFF

D: -
J: TRBJ2-7
V: TRBV7-9
size: -
DNA: TGTGCCAGCTCCCCTCCTACCCACGAGCAGTACTTC
CDR3: CASSPPTHEQYF